The clone carrying this TCR beta chain was observed a handful of times. Antigen unknown. This sample was included in a study of T-cell reconstitution after alpha-beta-depleted transplantation in children. Preparing the TCRbeta library involved the use of unique molecular identifiers. TCRdb called the PCR reads again in MiXCR, with one record for every CDR3 protein. This sample has some 140,000 distinct CDR3 sequences, with 8.5% to 10% found just once. Trimming removed 3 bases at V and 6 bases at J, with 21 bases between. There are 16 residues in the CDR3. Study-wide findings and caveats: Surviving recipient T cells and thymic progenitors underlay high day-60 TCRbeta diversity in some patients. At one year after transplant, newly produced T cells mostly accounted for T-cell counts and diversity.

The chain links TRBV12-3 or TRBV12-4 to TRBJ2-7; D possibly corresponds to TRBD2 (5 bases). The clonotype originates from a girl under three years old who had a stem cell transplant for combined immunodeficiency, so the T cells may come from the graft donor. The sequencing here drew on PBMCs, mostly from graft donor cells, taken 180 days after TCRalphabeta/CD19-depleted stem cell transplant. CDR3 loop: CASSFFYYGVGSEQYF. The CDR3 coding sequence is TGTGCCAGCAGTTTTTTCTATTATGGGGTTGGGAGCGAGCAGTACTTC.